What follows describes a single T cell receptor beta chain. This sample includes further DNA sequences coding for the same CDR3. The record originates from a study of blood T cell repertoires in COVID-19. Across the study: Samples of COVID-19 (acute and convalescent) were obtained from the United States, Italy and Spain. PBMCs, B-cell-depleted T cells, or T cells were the source of the cDNA or gDNA that made up the material.

The V gene end was trimmed by 0 bases and the J gene end by 5 bases; junction bases not matched to a gene: 1. CDR1 MNHNS and CDR2 SASEGT come from the germline V gene. The CDR3 is made up of 14 amino acids. As processed by the authors: Using reference gene primer amplification, nucleated cell counts were estimated. TCRdb's copy holds only in-frame clones and misses some; the assay was immunoSEQ multiplex PCR. Clonal size and the V and J genes are those of that table, whereas D and trimming came from the DNA. The sample consists of about 270,000 clones, about 89% of them appearing once. The receptor was derived from a man aged 35-49 years with active or convalescent COVID-19. The chain is built from TRBV6-1 and TRBJ1-5, with 7 bases aligning to TRBD1. Sequenced sample: peripheral blood. CDR3 loop: CASSEAGGDQPQHF. CDR3 DNA: TGTGCCAGCAGTGAAGCAGGGGGCGATCAGCCCCAGCATTTT.